This T cell receptor beta chain was sequenced during a study of beta chain features in type 1 diabetes. Findings and limits, study-wide: With patients and controls alike, PCR might favor shorter templates to an equal degree. Shortening that was moderate but significant affected the TCRB CDR3s of Type 1 diabetes patients in all four CD4+ subsets. Junctions at VDJ sites from type 1 diabetes patients had fewer insertions and more deletions.

This clone occurred a few times. Its antigen is still unknown. This CDR3 is also generated by other DNA sequences in the sample. The CDR3 covers 11 residues. Deletions cut 5 bases from V and 4 bases from J, with 6 bases between. Germline CDR1 MDHEN, CDR2 SYDVKM. The investigators reverse transcribed all of the isolated RNA, so they sequenced expressed TCRB transcripts. There were 3 million to 4 million reads on average in the naive, central memory and regulatory T cell samples. The protocol was immunoSEQ multiplex PCR, while the TCRdb copy is restricted to in-frame clones and leaves out a portion. The sample yields hundreds of thousands of clones, about a tenth seen once. Purity of each sorted population was above 95%.

The V and J genes are TRBV28 and TRBJ2-7; D remains unclear. The specimen sequenced was central memory CD4+ T cells from blood. The receptor's source is a man aged 25-40 years with type 1 diabetes. Here the CDR3 reads CASSDRYEQYF. In DNA, the CDR3 is TGTGCCAGCAGTGACCGGTACGAGCAGTACTTC.